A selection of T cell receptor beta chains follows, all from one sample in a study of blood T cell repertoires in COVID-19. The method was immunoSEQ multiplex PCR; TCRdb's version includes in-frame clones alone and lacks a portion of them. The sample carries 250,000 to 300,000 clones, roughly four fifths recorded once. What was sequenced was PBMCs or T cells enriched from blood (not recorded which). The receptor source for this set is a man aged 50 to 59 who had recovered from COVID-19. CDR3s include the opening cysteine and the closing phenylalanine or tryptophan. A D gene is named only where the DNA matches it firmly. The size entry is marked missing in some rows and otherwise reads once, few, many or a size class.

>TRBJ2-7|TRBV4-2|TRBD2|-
CASSQEALAGGYEQYF
TGTGCCAGCAGCCAAGAAGCATTAGCGGGAGGCTACGAGCAGTACTTC
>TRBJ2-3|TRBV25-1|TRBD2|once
CASGGLRLAATTDTQYF
TGTGCCAGCGGGGGGCTCAGACTAGCGGCTACCACAGATACGCAGTATTTT
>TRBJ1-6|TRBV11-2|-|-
CASSLIQGVNSPLHF
TGTGCCAGCAGCTTGATACAGGGCGTTAATTCACCCCTCCACTTT
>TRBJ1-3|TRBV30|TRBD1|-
CAWYRDRVFSGNTIYF
TGTGCCTGGTACCGGGACAGGGTTTTCTCTGGAAACACCATATATTTT
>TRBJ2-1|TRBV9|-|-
CASSVVAALGNEQFF
TGTGCCAGCAGCGTAGTCGCGGCCCTCGGTAATGAGCAGTTCTTC
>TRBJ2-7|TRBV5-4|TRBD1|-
CASSLIEAAPGTASYEQYF
TGTGCCAGCAGCTTGATAGAAGCGGCCCCGGGGACAGCCTCCTACGAGCAGTACTTC
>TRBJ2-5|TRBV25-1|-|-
CASSAGETQYF
TGTGCCAGCAGTGCAGGAGAGACCCAGTACTTC
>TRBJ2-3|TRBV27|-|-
CASSTTYPDTQYF
TGTGCCAGCAGTACGACTTACCCAGATACGCAGTATTTT
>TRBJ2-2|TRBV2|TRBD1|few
CASSSQGTNTGELFF
TGTGCCAGCAGTTCACAGGGGACGAACACCGGGGAGCTGTTTTTT
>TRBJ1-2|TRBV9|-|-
CASSVDGVSGYTF
TGTGCCAGCAGCGTAGACGGGGTTAGTGGCTACACCTTC
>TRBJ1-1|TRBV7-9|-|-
CASSLGIVAFF
TGTGCCAGCAGCTTAGGTATTGTAGCTTTCTTT
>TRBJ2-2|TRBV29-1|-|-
CSGQGPGTGELFF
TGCAGCGGTCAGGGTCCCGGCACCGGGGAGCTGTTTTTT
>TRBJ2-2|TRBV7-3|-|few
CASSLTGGVVTGELFF
TGTGCCAGCAGCTTAACGGGGGGAGTGGTCACCGGGGAGCTGTTTTTT
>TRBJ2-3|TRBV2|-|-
CASTGTSTDTQYF
TGTGCCAGCACCGGGACTAGCACAGATACGCAGTATTTT
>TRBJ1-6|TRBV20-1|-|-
CSASGSVGSSPLHF
TGCAGTGCTAGTGGTTCAGTTGGGAGCTCACCCCTCCACTTT
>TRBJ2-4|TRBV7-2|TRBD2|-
CASSAGTSGRGENIQYF
TGTGCCAGCAGCGCTGGGACTAGCGGGAGAGGGGAAAACATTCAGTACTTC
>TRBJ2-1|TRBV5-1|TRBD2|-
CASSLREDEQFF
TGCGCCAGCAGCTTGCGGGAGGATGAGCAGTTCTTC
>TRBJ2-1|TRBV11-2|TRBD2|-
CASSVRLAGDDEQFF
TGTGCCAGCAGCGTCCGACTAGCGGGAGACGATGAGCAGTTCTTC
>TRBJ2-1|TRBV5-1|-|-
CASSLLAQGSGNEQFF
TGCGCCAGCAGCCTCCTTGCCCAGGGGTCCGGCAATGAGCAGTTCTTC
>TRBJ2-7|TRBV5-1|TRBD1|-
CASSLARTGDRSYEQYF
TGCGCCAGCAGCTTGGCCCGGACAGGGGATCGCTCCTACGAGCAGTACTTC
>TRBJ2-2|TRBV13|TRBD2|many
CASRSGRVDGELFF
TGTGCCAGCCGGAGCGGGAGAGTCGACGGGGAGCTGTTTTTT
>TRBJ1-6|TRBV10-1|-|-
CASSGQKNSPLHF
TGCGCCAGCAGTGGACAGAAGAATTCACCCCTCCACTTT
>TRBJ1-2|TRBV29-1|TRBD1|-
CSVPRGLGGYTF
TGCAGCGTTCCTAGGGGGCTCGGGGGCTACACCTTC
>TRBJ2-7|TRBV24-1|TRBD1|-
CATSKTGGSGEQYF
TGTGCCACCAGTAAGACAGGGGGAAGTGGGGAGCAGTACTTC
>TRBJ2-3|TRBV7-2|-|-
CASRYPGFDTQYF
TGTGCCAGCAGGTACCCAGGGTTTGATACGCAGTATTTT
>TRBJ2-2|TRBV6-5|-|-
CASSRDTGELFF
TGTGCCAGCAGTCGAGACACCGGGGAGCTGTTTTTT
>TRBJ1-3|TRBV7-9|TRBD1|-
CASSPTGLEGNTIYF
TGTGCCAGCAGCCCGACAGGGCTGGAAGGAAACACCATATATTTT
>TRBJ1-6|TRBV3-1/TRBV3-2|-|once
CASSSKSRISNSPLHF
TGTGCCAGCAGCTCCAAGTCCAGGATCTCTAATTCACCCCTCCACTTT
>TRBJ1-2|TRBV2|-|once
CASSGQNYGYTF
TGTGCCAGCAGTGGACAGAACTATGGCTACACCTTC
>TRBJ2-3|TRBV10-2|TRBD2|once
CASSQRGPTDTQYF
TGCGCCAGCAGTCAGCGGGGACCCACAGATACGCAGTATTTT
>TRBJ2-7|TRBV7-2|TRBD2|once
CASSIRTSGSYEQYF
TGTGCCAGCAGCATAAGGACTAGCGGGAGCTACGAGCAGTACTTC
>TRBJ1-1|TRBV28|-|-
CASRKTGVGNTEAFF
TGTGCCAGCAGAAAAACAGGCGTAGGGAACACTGAAGCTTTCTTT
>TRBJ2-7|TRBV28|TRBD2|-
CAILAAGGATYEQYF
TGTGCCATCCTGGCAGCGGGAGGAGCCACCTACGAGCAGTACTTC
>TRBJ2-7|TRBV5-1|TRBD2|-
CASSWGLAGGYEQYF
TGCGCCAGCAGCTGGGGACTAGCGGGGGGCTACGAGCAGTACTTC
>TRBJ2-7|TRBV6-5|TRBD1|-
CASSSSGTGPYEQYF
TGTGCCAGCAGTTCCTCCGGGACAGGGCCCTACGAGCAGTACTTC
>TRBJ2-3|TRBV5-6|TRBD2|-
CASSPGTSLTDTQYF
TGTGCCAGCAGCCCCGGGACTAGCCTCACAGATACGCAGTATTTT
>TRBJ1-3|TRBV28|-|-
CASSLSQSGNTIYF
TGTGCCAGCAGTTTATCCCAGTCTGGAAACACCATATATTTT
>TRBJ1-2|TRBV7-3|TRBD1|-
CASSSGTGFGHTF
TGTGCCAGCAGCTCTGGGACAGGGTTTGGCCACACCTTC
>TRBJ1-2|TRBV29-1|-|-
CSVGEVEGYTF
TGCAGCGTTGGGGAGGTGGAGGGCTACACCTTC
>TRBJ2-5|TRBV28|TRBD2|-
CASSLSGGRAAETQYF
TGTGCCAGCAGTTTATCGGGCGGGAGGGCCGCCGAGACCCAGTACTTC
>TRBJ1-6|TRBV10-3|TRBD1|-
CAISEQGLNNSPLHF
TGTGCCATCAGTGAACAGGGGCTTAATAATTCACCCCTCCACTTT
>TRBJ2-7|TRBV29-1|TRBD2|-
CSAGTSGGRSEQYF
TGCAGCGCGGGGACTAGCGGGGGGCGGAGTGAGCAGTACTTC
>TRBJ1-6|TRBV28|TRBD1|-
CASSLQGALIHPLHF
TGTGCCAGCAGTTTACAGGGGGCGCTTATTCACCCCCTCCACTTT
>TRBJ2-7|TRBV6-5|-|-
CASSYATQGTGEQYF
TGTGCCAGCAGTTACGCCACACAGGGCACGGGCGAGCAGTACTTC
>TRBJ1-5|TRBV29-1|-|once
CSVVGGDGSNQPQHF
TGCAGCGTTGTTGGGGGCGATGGTAGCAATCAGCCCCAGCATTTT
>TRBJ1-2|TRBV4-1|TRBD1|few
CASSPSPGQEKIYGYTF
TGCGCCAGCAGTCCCTCACCAGGACAGGAGAAAATCTATGGCTACACCTTC
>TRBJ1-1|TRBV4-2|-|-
CASSPPRNTEAFF
TGTGCCAGCAGCCCCCCCCGGAACACTGAAGCTTTCTTT
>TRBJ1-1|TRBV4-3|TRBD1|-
CASSQGDRAAFF
TGCGCCAGCAGCCAAGGGGACAGGGCAGCTTTCTTT
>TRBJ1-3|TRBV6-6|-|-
CASRSTGNTIYF
TGTGCCAGCAGATCAACTGGAAACACCATATATTTT
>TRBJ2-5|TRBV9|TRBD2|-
CASSAGTSGRVRETQYF
TGTGCCAGCAGCGCAGGGACTAGCGGGAGGGTCCGGGAGACCCAGTACTTC
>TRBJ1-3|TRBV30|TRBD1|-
CAWSPGGTGNTIYF
TGTGCCTGGAGCCCAGGGGGAACTGGAAACACCATATATTTT
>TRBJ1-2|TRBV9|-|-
CASSVDLFYGYTF
TGTGCCAGCAGCGTAGATCTGTTCTATGGCTACACCTTC